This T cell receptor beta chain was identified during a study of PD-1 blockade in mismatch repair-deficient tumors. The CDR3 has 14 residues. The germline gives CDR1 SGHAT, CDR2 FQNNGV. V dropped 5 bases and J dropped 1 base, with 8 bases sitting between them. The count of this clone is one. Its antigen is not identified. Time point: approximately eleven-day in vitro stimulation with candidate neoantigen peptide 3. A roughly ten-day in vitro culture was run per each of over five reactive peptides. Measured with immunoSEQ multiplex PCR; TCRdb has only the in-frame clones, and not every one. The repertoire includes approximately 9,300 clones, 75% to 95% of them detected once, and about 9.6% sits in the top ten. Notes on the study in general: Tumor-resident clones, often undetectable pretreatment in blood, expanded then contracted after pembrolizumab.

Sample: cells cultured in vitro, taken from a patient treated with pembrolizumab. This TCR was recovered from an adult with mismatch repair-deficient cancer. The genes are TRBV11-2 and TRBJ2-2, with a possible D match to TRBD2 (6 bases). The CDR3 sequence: CASSTGLNTGELFF. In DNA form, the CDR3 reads TGTGCCAGCAGCACGGGACTGAACACCGGGGAGCTGTTTTTT.